A single sample is the source of the 16 T cell receptor beta chains below, sequenced in a study of spatial heterogeneity in lung cancer. TCRdb redid the calling of the 5' RACE reads with MiXCR, one entry per CDR3 protein. Of over 95,000 distinct CDR3 sequences detected, about 10% appear once; the ten largest clones hold around 24%. Regarding time point: blood at routine non-recurrence follow-up after resection. This material consisted of PBMCs, taken at follow-up. These receptors came from a female donor with early-stage non-small cell lung cancer.

This clonotype was seen ten or more times. J is TRBJ1-1 and V is TRBV11-2, with D unclear. The V gene's germline CDR1 is SGHAT and CDR2 FQNNGV. Trimming took off 8 bases at V and 6 bases at J, with 13 bases between the two ends. This CDR3 contains 12 residues. In DNA form, the CDR3 reads TGTGCCAGCCTTCTAGATGGGTCTGAAGCTTTCTTT. It codes for CASLLDGSEAFF.

This clonotype was counted between two and nine times. This sequence joins TRBV28 and TRBJ2-7; tentatively, D is TRBD2 (7 bases). The CDR3 sequence is 15 residues long. Germline V gives CDR1 MDHEN, CDR2 SYDVKM. Trimming removed 2 bases at V and 2 bases at J, with 13 bases between. The CDR3 reads CASSLGGRDTYEQYF. CDR3 sequence (DNA): TGTGCCAGCAGTTTAGGGGGGAGGGACACCTACGAGCAGTACTTC. Supplemented by reference TRBV28 and TRBJ2-7, the full variable domain reads DVKVTQSSRYLVKRTGEKVFLECVQDMDHENMFWYRQDPGLGLRLIYFSYDVKMKEKGDIPEGYSVSREKKERFSLILESASTNQTSMYLCASSLGGRDTYEQYFGPGTRLTVT.

The chain couples TRBV28 to TRBJ1-2; 7 bases align to TRBD1. The CDR3 runs 14 residues. Looked up from germline, CDR1 is MDHEN and CDR2 is SYDVKM. With V trimmed by 5 bases and J by 4 bases, 7 bases remained unmatched. The CDR3 DNA sequence: TGTGCCAGCAGTAAAGGGGGCGCAAGCTATGGCTACACCTTC. Translated: CASSKGGASYGYTF.

This clonotype has just a few counts. The chain has TRBV28 and TRBJ1-2; the match to TRBD1 covers 9 bases. CDR1 and CDR2 (germline): MDHEN, SYDVKM. This CDR3 is built from 13 residues. V gave up 5 bases and J gave up 7 bases; unmatched junction bases: 5. The CDR3 region has the DNA TGTGCCAGCAGTCCGACGACAGGGGGTGGCTACACCTTC. This codes for CASSPTTGGGYTF.

V and J are TRBV11-3 and TRBJ2-1; D is unresolved. Germline V gene sequence: CDR1 SGHNT, CDR2 YENEEA. The CDR3 has 13 amino acids. V lost 1 base and J lost 8, with 9 bases in between. This CDR3 reads CASSLGPVHEQFF. The CDR3 region has the DNA TGTGCCAGCAGCTTAGGTCCAGTCCATGAGCAGTTCTTC.

This clonotype has just a few counts. The chain employs TRBV24-1 and TRBJ2-3; 7 bases match TRBD1. The CDR3 is 15 amino acids. CDR1 is KGHDR, CDR2 SFDVKD, per germline. Losses at the gene ends were 1 base for V and 5 bases for J; bases not matched to a gene: 5. In DNA, the CDR3 is TGTGCCACCAGTGATTTCGACAGGGTCAAAGATACGCAGTATTTT. Protein: CATSDFDRVKDTQYF.

This clonotype has only a few counts. The chain combines TRBV7-8 with TRBJ1-5; D might be TRBD1 (5 bases). Trimming shortened V by 5 bases and J by 6 bases, and 17 bases separated the two germline ends. Germline CDR1 is SGHVS and CDR2 is FQNEAQ. This CDR3 has 15 amino acids. The DNA for the CDR3 is TGTGCCAGCAGCCCTGCCGGGGGGAAGGGTCAGCCCCAGCATTTT. It translates to CASSPAGGKGQPQHF.

The V and J genes are TRBV20-1 and TRBJ2-1; no clear D gene. Germline V gene sequence: CDR1 DFQATT, CDR2 SNEGSKA (reference sequence). Trimming took off 3 bases at V and 6 bases at J, with 12 bases between the two ends. The CDR3 has 13 amino acids. The CDR3 DNA is TGCAGTGCTAGTTTGCTCTTCGGCAATGAGCAGTTCTTC. Translated: CSASLLFGNEQFF.

This clonotype was observed a few times. The V call is TRBV7-3, the J call TRBJ2-2; D possibly corresponds to TRBD2 (5 bases). Trimming shortened V by 5 bases and J by 5 bases, and 15 bases separated the two germline ends. CDR3 size: 15 residues. Germline-derived CDR1 and CDR2 are SGHTA and FQGTGA. The CDR3 DNA sequence: TGTGCCAGCAGCGTTAGCCCTACGGGGACCGGGGAGCTGTTTTTT. Amino acids: CASSVSPTGTGELFF. Drawing the rest from reference TRBV7-3 and TRBJ2-2, the complete variable domain is GAGVSQTPSNKVTEKGKYVELRCDPISGHTALYWYRQSLGQGPEFLIYFQGTGAADDSGLPNDRFFAVRPEGSVSTLKIQRTERGDSAVYLCASSVSPTGTGELFFGEGSRLTVL.

This clonotype turned up a few times. This sequence joins TRBV12-3 or TRBV12-4 and TRBJ2-3, with D possibly TRBD2 on 5 matching bases. The V end was cut by 5 bases, the J end by 5 bases, with 20 bases between. The CDR3 consists of 16 residues. CDR3 amino acids: CASSPVPNWERDTQYF. The CDR3 nucleotides read TGTGCCAGCAGTCCCGTCCCCAACTGGGAGAGAGATACGCAGTATTTT.

This chain uses TRBV24-1 with TRBJ1-1, with D possibly being TRBD1 (5 bases). Germline-derived CDR1 and CDR2 are KGHDR and SFDVKD. The ends were cut back, 4 bases at V and 1 base at J, with 12 bases in the middle. The CDR3 runs 15 residues. DNA for the CDR3: TGTGCCACCAGTGAGTTGGACATCGGGAACACTGAAGCTTTCTTT. Translation: CATSELDIGNTEAFF.

The sample holds many counts of this clonotype. The chain joins TRBV12-3 or TRBV12-4 to TRBJ1-1, with 7 bases identical to TRBD1. The length of the CDR3 is 14 residues. J lost 3 bases, V lost 4 bases, and 5 bases had no gene match. CDR3 DNA sequence: TGTGCCAGCAGTTCTAGACAGGGCCACACTGAAGCTTTCTTT. It specifies CASSSRQGHTEAFF.

This clonotype was seen at least ten times. The V and J genes are TRBV4-2 and TRBJ2-2; 14 bases fit TRBD2. The CDR3 runs 18 residues. Germline loops: CDR1 LGHNA, CDR2 YNFKEQ. Losses at the gene ends were 4 bases for V and 1 base for J; bases not matched to a gene: 5. The CDR3 here is CASSPGTSGSLNTGELFF. For the CDR3, the DNA is TGTGCCAGCAGCCCCGGGACTAGCGGGAGTCTGAACACCGGGGAGCTGTTTTTT.

This clonotype has a handful of counts. V and J are TRBV24-1 and TRBJ2-1; TRBD2 matches at 10 bases. This CDR3 spans 15 amino acids. Germline assignment: CDR1 KGHDR and CDR2 SFDVKD. J was trimmed by 9 bases and V by 3 bases; bases with no gene match: 7. The CDR3 is CATSDISGRAGEQFF. Written as DNA, the CDR3 is TGTGCCACCAGTGATATAAGCGGGAGGGCCGGTGAGCAGTTCTTC.

This clonotype was counted a few times. The chain employs TRBV3-1 and TRBJ2-1; a possible D gene is TRBD2 (5 bases). The CDR3 loop spans 15 amino acids. The germline CDR1 and CDR2 sequences are LGHDT and YNNKEL (reference sequence). The V and J ends lost 6 bases and 2 bases respectively, with 14 bases between them. CDR3 sequence (DNA): TGTGCCAGCAGTAAGGACTCGGGAACCTACAATGAGCAGTTCTTC. It codes for CASSKDSGTYNEQFF.

This clonotype was counted at least ten times. The chain carries TRBV27 and TRBJ1-1; D not certain. This CDR3 has 14 amino acids. Looked up from germline, CDR1 is MNHEY and CDR2 is SMNVEV (reference sequence). The V and J ends lost 5 bases and 2 bases respectively, with 12 bases between them. The CDR3 protein is CASSKPGINTEAFF. The CDR3 coding sequence is TGTGCCAGCAGTAAGCCGGGGATAAACACTGAAGCTTTCTTT.